The TCR beta chain described here comes from a study of cytomegalovirus exposure and HLA in healthy donors. Whole-study findings and limits: Immune exposure was documented only through CMV serostatus. Later analysis demonstrated an association between a missense DCLRE1C variant and TCR beta V- and J-gene trimming.

With respect to this clone: Antigen unknown.

The PCR was carried out with 60 Vbeta primers and 13 Jbeta primers. The table came from immunoSEQ multiplex PCR; TCRdb's copy has only in-frame clones and leaves some out. This table holds tens of thousands of clones, 80% found once. The germline CDR1 and CDR2 sequences are SGHNT and YYREEE (reference sequence). CDR3 size: 12 residues. The origin of this receptor is a woman in her fifties or sixties in good health and CMV-seropositive. J is TRBJ2-5 and V is TRBV5-4; no clear D. The assigned J gene may be wrong: the sequence end matches TRBJ2-7 better. Sequenced sample: PBMCs. The DNA of the CDR3 is TGTGCCAGCAGCTTGCGGGTCGGCGAGCAGTACTTC. Its protein is CASSLRVGEQYF.